This TCR beta chain is drawn from a study of T cell repertoires in cytomegalovirus infection (dated by TCRdb to about 2019). For the study in its entirety: Because public TCR beta signatures pointed to carriage of CMV infection together with the matching HLA type, the HLA type of each donor mattered for the analysis. What the study reported, not specific to this receptor: In both this cohort and an independent approximately 400-donor cohort, the cumulative frequency of public TCR beta family members distinguished carriers of CMV infection plus the relevant HLA type. The ex vivo response was dominated by HLA-C-restricted CMV-specific TCR beta clonotypes, which also provided the single most frequent clonotype in two of eight donors.

The V end loses 8 bases and the J end loses 3 bases, and a stretch of 18 bases separates them. As encoded in the germline V gene, CDR1 is SGHVS while CDR2 is FNYEAQ. There are 15 amino acids in the CDR3, from cysteine to phenylalanine inclusive. Left in the record is the CDR3 DNA by itself, 45 bases read in frame from the first base. Worth noting for this clonotype: Its recognized antigen is unknown. Base qualities are not provided; no much larger clone lies one nucleotide away.

TCRdb records Illumina HiSeq 1500 as the sequencer. TCRdb reran the public reads through fastp at Q25 and MiXCR, keeping productive beta chains. Entries that share a CDR3 protein sequence are merged under the most common genes and DNA. This sample has about 68,000 distinct CDR3 sequences in its table, and approximately 24% of those were observed once. The ten top clones hold over 70% of the sample. This TCR came from a human donor in good health (CMV status not recorded). Some clones in this sample may be carry-over from other donors' samples. Sequenced: PBMCs, sequenced either directly or after in vitro stimulation (not recorded which). In this chain, TRBV7-6 is recombined with TRBJ2-3; TRBD1 is perhaps the D gene, given 6 matching bases. The encoded CDR3 is CASGALSQGTDTQYF. The DNA is as follows: TGTGCCAGCGGGGCGTTATCACAGGGTACAGATACGCAGTATTTT.